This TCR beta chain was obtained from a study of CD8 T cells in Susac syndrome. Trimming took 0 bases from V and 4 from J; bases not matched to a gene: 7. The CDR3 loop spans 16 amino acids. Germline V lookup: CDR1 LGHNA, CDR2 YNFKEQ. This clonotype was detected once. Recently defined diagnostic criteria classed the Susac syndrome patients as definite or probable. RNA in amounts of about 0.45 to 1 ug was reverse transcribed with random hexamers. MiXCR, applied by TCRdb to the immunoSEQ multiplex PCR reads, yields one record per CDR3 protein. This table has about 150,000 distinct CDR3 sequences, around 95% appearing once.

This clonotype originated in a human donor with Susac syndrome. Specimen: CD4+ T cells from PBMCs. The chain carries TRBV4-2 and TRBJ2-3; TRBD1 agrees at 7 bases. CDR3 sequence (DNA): TGTGCCAGCAGCCAAGATTTTGGTCAGGGGGCAGATACGCAGTATTTT. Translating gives CASSQDFGQGADTQYF.